This is a list of T cell receptor beta chains from one sample in a study of blood T cell repertoires in COVID-19. TCRdb's table, derived via immunoSEQ multiplex PCR, lists solely in-frame clones and lacks some. The sample shows about 280,000 clones, 70% to 90% of them seen only once. Material: PBMCs or T cells enriched from blood (not recorded which). All receptors derive from a woman in her thirties or forties who had recovered from COVID-19. The CDR3 runs from the conserved cysteine through the conserved F or W. Each record gives: D gene, J gene, V gene, clone size, CDR3 protein, CDR3 DNA. D genes are given only for firm matches. Clone size, where shown, is once, few, many, or a class for clones that have expanded.

-,TRBJ1-3,TRBV19,-,CASRDWVSGNTIYF,TGTGCCAGCAGAGACTGGGTCTCTGGAAACACCATATATTTT
TRBD2,TRBJ2-5,TRBV6-9,-,CASWSQREPPETQYF,TGTGCCAGCTGGTCCCAGCGGGAGCCCCCAGAGACCCAGTACTTC
TRBD1,TRBJ1-1,TRBV28,once,CASSTGGAGNTEAFF,TGTGCCAGCAGCACAGGGGGCGCGGGGAACACTGAAGCTTTCTTT
-,TRBJ1-1,TRBV28,-,CASSSPGQEPFGFF,TGTGCCAGCAGTTCCCCGGGACAAGAACCCTTTGGTTTCTTT
TRBD2,TRBJ2-5,TRBV5-1,-,CASSFLATSGSGETQYF,TGCGCCAGCAGCTTTTTAGCGACTAGCGGGAGCGGAGAGACCCAGTACTTC
TRBD2,TRBJ2-7,TRBV18,-,CASSPPGLAGLTYEQYF,TGTGCCAGCTCACCACCTGGGTTAGCGGGGTTAACCTACGAGCAGTACTTC
-,TRBJ2-7,TRBV19,-,CASSIVGLNYEQYF,TGTGCCAGTAGTATAGTGGGCCTCAACTACGAGCAGTACTTC
-,TRBJ1-4,TRBV28,-,CASRRISTNEKLFF,TGTGCCAGCAGGCGGATCTCAACTAATGAAAAACTGTTTTTT
-,TRBJ1-3,TRBV28,-,CASSVTGRGGNTIYF,TGTGCCAGCAGTGTTACAGGGAGGGGTGGAAACACCATATATTTT
-,TRBJ2-3,TRBV7-2,-,CASSLRLDTQYF,TGTGCCAGCAGCTTGCGTCTTGATACGCAGTATTTT
-,TRBJ2-7,TRBV4-2,-,CASSPPGLAYEQYF,TGTGCCAGCAGCCCCCCGGGACTGGCCTACGAGCAGTACTTC
TRBD1,TRBJ2-1,TRBV19,many,CASHPGGAYNEQFF,TGTGCCAGTCACCCAGGGGGAGCTTACAATGAGCAGTTCTTC
TRBD1,TRBJ2-5,TRBV5-4,-,CASSLYGTGGETQYF,TGTGCCAGCAGCTTGTATGGGACAGGCGGAGAGACCCAGTACTTC
TRBD2,TRBJ2-7,TRBV28,-,CASSSQQLAGAYEQYF,TGTGCCAGCAGTTCCCAGCAACTAGCGGGAGCTTACGAGCAGTACTTC
-,TRBJ1-2,TRBV6-2/TRBV6-3,-,CASSTGKNYGYTF,TGTGCCAGCAGTACCGGGAAGAACTATGGCTACACCTTC
TRBD2,TRBJ2-1,TRBV6-5,-,CASSYSTSATYNEQFF,TGTGCCAGCAGTTATTCGACTAGCGCGACATACAATGAGCAGTTCTTC
-,TRBJ2-3,TRBV10-1,-,CASSGSGTDTDTQYF,TGCGCCAGCAGTGGGAGCGGAACCGACACAGATACGCAGTATTTT
TRBD1,TRBJ1-5,TRBV28,-,CASSLVGQGHQPQHF,TGTGCCAGCAGTTTGGTAGGACAGGGGCATCAGCCCCAGCATTTT